This T cell receptor beta chain was profiled in a study of blood T cell repertoires in COVID-19. The wider study: Both acute and convalescent COVID-19 samples were obtained from the United States, Italy and Spain.

Participants had their cohort set by participant-reported clinical history. Germline CDR1 reads KGHSH; CDR2 reads LQKENI. Trimming removed 3 bases from V and 4 bases from J, with 15 bases in between. The CDR3 extends over 16 amino acids. This clone appeared many times. TCRdb's copy holds only in-frame clones and misses some; the assay was immunoSEQ multiplex PCR. The sample includes approximately 200,000 clones, 70% to 90% of them seen just once. This chain connects TRBV18 to TRBJ2-2; tentatively, D is TRBD1 (6 bases). This receptor was obtained from a man aged 25 to 40 who had recovered from COVID-19. Sequenced input: PBMCs or T cells enriched from blood (not recorded which). The CDR3, as DNA: TGTGCCAGCTCACCCCCGGACAGACGATTCACCGGGGAGCTGTTTTTT. It specifies CASSPPDRRFTGELFF.